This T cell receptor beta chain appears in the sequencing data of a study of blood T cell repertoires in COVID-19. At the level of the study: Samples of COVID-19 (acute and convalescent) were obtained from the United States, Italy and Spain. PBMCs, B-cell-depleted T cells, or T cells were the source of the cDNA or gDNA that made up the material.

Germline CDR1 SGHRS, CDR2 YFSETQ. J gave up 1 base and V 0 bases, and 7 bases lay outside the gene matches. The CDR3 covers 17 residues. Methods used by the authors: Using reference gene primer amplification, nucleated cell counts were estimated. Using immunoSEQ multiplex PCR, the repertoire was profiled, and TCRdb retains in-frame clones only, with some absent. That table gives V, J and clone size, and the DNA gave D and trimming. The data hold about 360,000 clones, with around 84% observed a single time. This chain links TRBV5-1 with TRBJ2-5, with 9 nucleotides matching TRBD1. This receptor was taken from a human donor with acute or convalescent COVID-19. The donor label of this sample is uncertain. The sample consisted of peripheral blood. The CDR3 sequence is CASSLGGTGSVQETQYF. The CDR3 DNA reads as TGCGCCAGCAGCTTGGGCGGGACAGGGTCAGTCCAAGAGACCCAGTACTTC.